The clone carrying this TCR beta chain was detected only once. Under the authors' procedure: Nucleated cell number was recorded as an estimate derived from reference gene primer amplification. This table comes from immunoSEQ multiplex PCR, and its TCRdb copy is limited to in-frame clones, with some not included. The DNA gave D and trimming, while V, J and clone size come from that table. The table records around 200,000 clones, around 88% of them present only once. This sample stems from a study of blood T cell repertoires in COVID-19. Study-level information: Both acute and convalescent COVID-19 samples were obtained from the United States, Italy and Spain.

Germline CDR1 reads LGHDT; CDR2 reads YNNKEL (reference sequence). V lost 1 base and J lost 6; bases outside the gene matches: 7. This CDR3 region has 16 residues. Those enrolled, adults aged roughly 18 to 100 years, came from some 23 US areas. The sequence came from a man in his forties or fifties with acute COVID-19. The chain couples TRBV3-1 (or the pseudogene TRBV3-2) to TRBJ2-7; 12 bases are a match to TRBD1. The source material was PBMCs or T cells enriched from blood (not recorded which). The CDR3 loop is CASSQGWDRGQGEQYF. The DNA for the CDR3 is TGTGCCAGCAGCCAAGGGTGGGACAGGGGGCAGGGCGAGCAGTACTTC.